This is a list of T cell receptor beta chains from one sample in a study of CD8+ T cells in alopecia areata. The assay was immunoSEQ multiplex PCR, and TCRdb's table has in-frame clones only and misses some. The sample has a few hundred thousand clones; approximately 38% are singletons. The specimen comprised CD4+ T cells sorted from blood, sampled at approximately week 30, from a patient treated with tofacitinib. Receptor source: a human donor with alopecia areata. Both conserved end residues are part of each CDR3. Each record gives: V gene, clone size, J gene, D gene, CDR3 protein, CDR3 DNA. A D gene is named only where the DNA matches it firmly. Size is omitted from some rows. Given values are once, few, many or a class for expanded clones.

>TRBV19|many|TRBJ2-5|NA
CASSITPQARREETQYF
TGTGCCAGTAGTATAACCCCGCAGGCCCGACGAGAAGAGACCCAGTACTTC
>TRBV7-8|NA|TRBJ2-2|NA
CASSLARSPNTGELFF
TGTGCCAGCAGCTTAGCCCGGTCCCCCAACACCGGGGAGCTGTTTTTT
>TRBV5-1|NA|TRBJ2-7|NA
CASSSNYEQYF
TGCGCCAGCAGCTCCAACTACGAGCAGTACTTC
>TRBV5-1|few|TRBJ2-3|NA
CASSLGQYTDTQYF
TGCGCCAGCAGCCTAGGACAGTACACAGATACGCAGTATTTT
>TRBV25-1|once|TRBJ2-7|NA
CASSEYDASYEQYF
TGTGCCAGCAGTGAATATGACGCATCCTACGAGCAGTACTTC
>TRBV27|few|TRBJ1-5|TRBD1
CASSSRDSRNQPQHF
TGTGCCAGCAGTTCCCGGGACAGTCGAAATCAGCCCCAGCATTTT
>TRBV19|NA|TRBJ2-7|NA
CASRSRGAAPYEQYF
TGTGCCAGTAGATCCCGGGGGGCCGCACCCTACGAGCAGTACTTC
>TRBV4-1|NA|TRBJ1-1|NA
CASSQPTVNTEAFF
TGCGCCAGCAGCCAACCCACAGTAAACACTGAAGCTTTCTTT
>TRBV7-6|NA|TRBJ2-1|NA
CASSWSDEQFF
TGTGCCAGCAGCTGGTCGGATGAGCAGTTCTTC
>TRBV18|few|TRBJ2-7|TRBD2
CASSPPRLAGGYEQYF
TGTGCCAGCTCACCACCGAGACTAGCGGGAGGCTACGAGCAGTACTTC
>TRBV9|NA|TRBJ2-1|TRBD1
CASSVADRATNNEQFF
TGTGCCAGCAGCGTAGCTGACAGGGCGACGAACAATGAGCAGTTCTTC
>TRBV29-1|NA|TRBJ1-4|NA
CSVSRWGSSNEKLFF
TGCAGCGTTTCCAGGTGGGGATCGTCAAATGAAAAACTGTTTTTT
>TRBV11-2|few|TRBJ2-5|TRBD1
CASSSRGYETQYF
TGTGCCAGCAGCTCCAGGGGGTACGAGACCCAGTACTTC
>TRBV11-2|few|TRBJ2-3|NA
CASSVSSADTQYF
TGTGCCAGCAGCGTCAGCTCCGCCGATACGCAGTATTTT
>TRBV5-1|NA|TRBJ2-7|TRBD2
CASSLTSGSREQYF
TGCGCCAGCAGCTTGACTAGCGGGAGTCGCGAGCAGTACTTC
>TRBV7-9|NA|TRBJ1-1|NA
CASSLGLTEAFF
TGTGCCAGCAGCTTAGGGTTGACTGAAGCTTTCTTT
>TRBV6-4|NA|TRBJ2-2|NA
CASSASRLAGELFF
TGTGCCAGCAGTGCCTCGAGACTAGCCGGGGAGCTGTTTTTT
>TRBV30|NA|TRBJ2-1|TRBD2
CAWSAGGAGALNEQFF
TGTGCCTGGAGTGCCGGGGGAGCGGGAGCTCTCAATGAGCAGTTCTTC
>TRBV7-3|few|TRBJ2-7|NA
CASSLLATYPTEQYF
TGTGCCAGCAGCTTACTGGCCACTTACCCGACCGAGCAGTACTTC
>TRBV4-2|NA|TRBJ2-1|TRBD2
CASSLGLAGDDYNEQFF
TGTGCCAGCAGCCTCGGACTAGCGGGGGACGATTACAATGAGCAGTTCTTC
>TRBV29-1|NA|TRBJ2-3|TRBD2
CSVGRKRTSGGPYLGTQYF
TGCAGCGTTGGAAGGAAAAGGACTAGCGGGGGGCCATACCTGGGTACGCAGTATTTT
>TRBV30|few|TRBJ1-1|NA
CAAGRVMNTEAFF
TGTGCTGCCGGGAGGGTTATGAACACTGAAGCTTTCTTT
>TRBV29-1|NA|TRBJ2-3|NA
CSACGRFTDTQYF
TGCAGCGCCTGTGGGCGGTTCACAGATACGCAGTATTTT
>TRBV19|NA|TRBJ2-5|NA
CASSTRTFQETQYF
TGTGCCAGTAGTACTCGGACTTTCCAAGAGACCCAGTACTTC
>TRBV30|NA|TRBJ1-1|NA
CAWGALSPGAFF
TGTGCCTGGGGGGCCCTGAGTCCGGGGGCTTTCTTT
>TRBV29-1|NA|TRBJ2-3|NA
CSVARGTDTQYF
TGCAGCGTTGCTCGGGGCACAGATACGCAGTATTTT
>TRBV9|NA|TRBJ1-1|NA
CASSPQVSAEHFF
TGTGCCAGCAGCCCACAGGTTAGCGCTGAACACTTCTTT
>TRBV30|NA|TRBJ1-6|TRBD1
CAWRGQGKSSYNSPLHF
TGTGCCTGGAGGGGACAGGGAAAGAGCTCCTATAATTCACCCCTCCACTTT
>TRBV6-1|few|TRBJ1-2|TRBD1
CASSENRGHGYTF
TGTGCCAGCAGTGAAAACAGGGGGCATGGCTACACCTTC
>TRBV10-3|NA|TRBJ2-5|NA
CAISDLETQYF
TGTGCCATCAGTGACCTAGAGACCCAGTACTTC
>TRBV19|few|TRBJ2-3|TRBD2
CASSPAGVTDTQYF
TGTGCCAGTAGTCCTGCGGGGGTCACAGATACGCAGTATTTT
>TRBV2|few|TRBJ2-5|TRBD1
CASRETGVQETQYF
TGTGCCAGCAGAGAAACAGGGGTCCAAGAGACCCAGTACTTC
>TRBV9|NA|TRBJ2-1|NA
CASSRGAHSYNEQFF
TGTGCCAGCAGCCGGGGGGCACACTCCTACAATGAGCAGTTCTTC
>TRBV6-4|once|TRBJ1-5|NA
CASSLQGGNQPQHF
TGTGCCAGCAGTTTACAGGGCGGCAATCAGCCCCAGCATTTT
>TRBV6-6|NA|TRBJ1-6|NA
CASSYSGTPLHF
TGTGCCAGCAGTTATAGCGGGACACCCCTCCACTTT
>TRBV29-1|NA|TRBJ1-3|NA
CSVEGSQTNSGNTIYF
TGCAGCGTTGAAGGGTCTCAGACAAATTCTGGAAACACCATATATTTT